This TCR beta chain was identified in a study of radiation and T cells in renal cell carcinoma. Regarding the study as a whole: Compared with controls, irradiated tumors showed greater TCR clonality. Tumor samples were small regions of around 0.94 g.

CDR3 length: 13 residues. Germline V gives CDR1 SGHVS, CDR2 FQNEAQ. Trimming removed 1 base from V and 2 bases from J, with 5 bases in between. In the case of this clone: Its antigen remains unknown.

Sequenced by immunoSEQ multiplex PCR; TCRdb stores in-frame clones only, minus some. The sample contains more than 14,000 clones, 62% of which appear only once. Noted treatment: treatment-naive control, cytoreductive nephrectomy. Material: tumor tissue, obtained from a patient whose treatment was nephrectomy without radiotherapy. The sequence was collected from a man in his sixties with renal cell carcinoma. The chain has TRBV7-8 and TRBJ2-5; D not resolved. The DNA of the CDR3 is TGTGCCAGCAGCTTAGGGCAGCAAGAGACCCAGTACTTC. Its protein product is CASSLGQQETQYF.